The 9 T cell receptor beta chains below were found in one sample sequenced in a study of T cell responses to AZD1222 COVID-19 vaccine. Only in-frame clones appear in the TCRdb table, and some are missing; sequencing was by immunoSEQ multiplex PCR. The sample consists of approximately 140,000 clones, approximately 92% of them appearing once. Sequencing used peripheral blood, obtained 28 days after the second AZD1222 dose. The receptor source for this set is an adult who received the AZD1222 COVID-19 vaccine.

The chain joins TRBV30 to TRBJ1-1; the D gene is possibly TRBD1 (5 bases). Trimming shortened V by 7 bases and J by 0 bases, and 12 bases separated the two germline ends. Germline CDR1 and CDR2: GTSNPN and SVGIG (reference sequence). The CDR3 consists of 13 residues. In DNA, the CDR3 is TGTGCCTCCACGCAGGGAATGAACACTGAAGCTTTCTTT. Translated: CASTQGMNTEAFF.

V and J are TRBV15 and TRBJ1-4, with TRBD1 matching over 8 bases. The CDR3 loop spans 14 amino acids. Germline trimming cut 3 bases from V and 7 bases from J; bases unmatched to any gene: 4. The germline gives CDR1 LNHNV, CDR2 YYDKDF (reference sequence). DNA for the CDR3: TGTGCCACCAGCAGTTTGGACAGGGCTGAAAAACTGTTTTTT. This gives the protein CATSSLDRAEKLFF.

The chain's CDR3 is CAWSLNRDSGGYTF. Here the CDR3 DNA reads TGTGCCTGGAGTTTAAACCGGGACAGTGGTGGCTACACCTTC. V gene TRBV30 combines with J gene TRBJ1-2; 7 nucleotides align to TRBD1. V lost 2 bases to trimming and J lost 7 bases; unmatched junction nucleotides: 10. The length of the CDR3 is 14 residues. Germline V CDR1 and CDR2: GTSNPN, SVGIG (reference sequence).

This chain joins TRBV7-9 and TRBJ1-3, with D hard to call. This CDR3 is 15 amino acids long. V was clipped by 7 bases and J by 0 bases, with 13 bases between them. Germline values: CDR1 SEHNR, CDR2 FQNEAQ (reference sequence). CDR3 in DNA: TGTGCCAGCATCCACGCGCCGGCCTCTGGAAACACCATATATTTT. Protein product: CASIHAPASGNTIYF.

This chain connects TRBV6-5 to TRBJ2-5; D might be TRBD2 (6 bases). The germline V gene has CDR1 MNHEY and CDR2 SVGAGI. The length of the CDR3 is 14 residues. Trimming took 0 bases from V and 7 from J, leaving 12 bases between them. Written as DNA, the CDR3 is TGTGCCAGCAGTTACTCGGCGGGGATAGTGACCCAGTACTTC. Residues: CASSYSAGIVTQYF.

This rearrangement joins TRBV11-1 to TRBJ2-1, with D unresolved. There are 12 residues in the CDR3. Germline V gene lookup returns CDR1 SGHAT and CDR2 FQDESV (reference sequence). V dropped 1 base and J dropped 9 bases, with 7 bases sitting between them. CDR3 sequence reads: CASSLGLIEQFF. Here the CDR3 DNA reads TGTGCCAGCAGCTTAGGGTTGATTGAGCAGTTCTTC.

This clone occurred a few times. CDR3 DNA sequence: TGTGCCAGCAGCTTATCAGCGGGGCCTAGCACAGATACGCAGTATTTT. This sequence encodes CASSLSAGPSTDTQYF. The chain recombines TRBV11-1 with TRBJ2-3; 7 bases fit TRBD2. The CDR3 spans 16 residues. Germline loops: CDR1 SGHAT, CDR2 FQDESV (reference sequence). The V and J ends lost 2 bases and 0 bases, in that order; junction bases with no gene match: 5.

The V gene is TRBV6-2 or TRBV6-3, the J gene TRBJ2-3; TRBD1 might be the D (6 bases). CDR3 length: 14 residues. V gave up 3 bases and J gave up 8 bases, with 15 bases separating them. Germline assignment: CDR1 MNHEY and CDR2 SVGEGT. The CDR3 is CASSYPTGKATQYF. The CDR3 DNA reads as TGTGCCAGCAGTTATCCAACAGGGAAGGCTACGCAGTATTTT.

The chain employs TRBV6-1 and TRBJ1-4; the D gene is possibly TRBD1 (5 bases). This CDR3 is 16 amino acids long. Germline loops: CDR1 MNHNS, CDR2 SASEGT. Deletions cut 0 bases from V and 3 bases from J, with 11 bases between. CDR3 sequence reads: CASSEAGVTANEKLFF. The CDR3 region has the DNA TGTGCCAGCAGTGAAGCAGGTGTGACAGCTAATGAAAAACTGTTTTTT.